These 32 T cell receptor beta chains came from one sample sequenced in a study of beta chain features in type 1 diabetes. The entirety of the isolated RNA underwent reverse transcription, so expressed TCRB transcripts were sequenced. Here immunoSEQ multiplex PCR was the method, and the copy in TCRdb shows in-frame clones only, minus some. The sample contains about 300,000 clones, 7.5% to 9.5% of which appear only once. Material: central memory CD4+ T cells from blood. Source of these receptors: a woman younger than 30 in good health.

This clone was observed a few times. The gene calls are TRBV10-3 and TRBJ2-3; 16 nucleotides line up with TRBD2. The length of the CDR3 is 17 residues. Germline CDR1 and CDR2: ENHRY and SYGVKD. The J segment lost 6 bases and the V segment lost 8 bases, leaving 11 bases of the junction unmatched. For the CDR3, the DNA is TGTGCCATCGGTGGGACTAGCGGGGGGGCGCCCGGTGATACGCAGTATTTT. Amino acid sequence: CAIGGTSGGAPGDTQYF.

This clone was counted a few times. The chain joins TRBV7-2 to TRBJ2-1, with no clear D. From germline, CDR1 is SGHTA and CDR2 FQGNSA. The CDR3 contains 14 residues. V shed 5 bases and J shed 6 bases, with 14 bases lying between them. CDR3 in DNA: TGTGCCAGCAGCCTCCAAGTCGCTGGCAATGAGCAGTTCTTC. Protein product: CASSLQVAGNEQFF.

To note about this clone: The junction does not match germline at one end; this may be a read error. This chain links TRBV7-6 with TRBJ2-6; no clear D gene. The germline CDR1 and CDR2 sequences are SGHVS and FNYEAQ. The CDR3 loop spans 16 amino acids. The CDR3 is CASSLARNSGSNVLTF. The CDR3 DNA sequence: TGTGCCAGCAGCTTAGCGCGGAACTCTGGGTCCAACGTCCTGACTTTC.

This clone has more than one count but fewer than ten. The V and J genes are TRBV7-3 and TRBJ2-5; D gene unclear. V was clipped by 2 bases and J by 1 base, with 5 bases between them. The length of the CDR3 is 13 residues. Germline V gene data show CDR1 as SGHTA and CDR2 as FQGTGA. The DNA for the CDR3 is TGTGCCAGCAGCTTAGGACCCCAAGAGACCCAGTACTTC. Its translation: CASSLGPQETQYF.

With respect to this clone: The sample carries other DNA sequences with the same CDR3. The J gene is TRBJ1-2, the V gene TRBV14; D possibly corresponds to TRBD1 (6 bases). Trimming shortened V by 1 base and J by 5 bases, and 8 bases separated the two germline ends. The CDR3 length is 13 residues. The germline V gene has CDR1 SGHDN and CDR2 FVKESK. CDR3 protein: CASSQGQGYGYTF. CDR3 sequence (DNA): TGTGCCAGCAGCCAAGGGCAGGGGTATGGCTACACCTTC.

V gene TRBV9 combines with J gene TRBJ2-6; a weak D match, TRBD2 (5 bases). CDR1 and CDR2 from the germline V gene are SGDLS and YYNGEE. V lost 0 bases to trimming and J lost 4 bases, with 11 bases between them. The CDR3 loop spans 16 amino acids. The CDR3, as DNA: TGTGCCAGCAGCGTAGCTGCGGGTTCAGGGGCCAACGTCCTGACTTTC. This gives the protein CASSVAAGSGANVLTF.

The chain uses TRBV4-2 and TRBJ2-7; 10 bases agree with TRBD2. The CDR3 consists of 16 residues. Germline V gene sequence: CDR1 LGHNA, CDR2 YNFKEQ. V was clipped by 3 bases and J by 0 bases; unmatched bases: 5. CDR3 in amino acids: CASSQASGRVSYEQYF. The CDR3 nucleotides are TGTGCCAGCAGCCAGGCAAGCGGGAGGGTCTCCTACGAGCAGTACTTC.

On this clone: The identical CDR3 is also encoded by other nucleotide sequences in the sample. V gene TRBV4-2 combines with J gene TRBJ2-1; no clear D. This CDR3 is built from 14 residues. V lost 0 bases and J 4 bases, leaving 7 bases between the germline ends. The germline gives CDR1 LGHNA, CDR2 YNFKEQ. The chain's CDR3 is CASSQDLLYNEQFF. As DNA, the CDR3 is TGTGCCAGCAGCCAAGATCTATTATACAATGAGCAGTTCTTC.

The sample holds a few counts of this clone. The genes are TRBV28 and TRBJ1-2; 7 bases align to TRBD1. Germline V gene lookup returns CDR1 MDHEN and CDR2 SYDVKM. This CDR3 comprises 14 residues. V trimming: 3 bases; J trimming: 9 bases; junction bases outside the gene matches: 10. CDR3 residues: CASSLGTEGWSYTF. CDR3 coding DNA: TGTGCCAGCAGTTTGGGGACAGAAGGTTGGAGCTACACCTTC.

Only a few counts were recorded for this clone. The V call is TRBV9, the J call TRBJ1-1; D not certain. This CDR3 has 12 amino acids. V was cut by 5 bases and J by 0 bases, with 5 bases left in between. CDR1 and CDR2 from the germline V gene are SGDLS and YYNGEE. The CDR3 DNA reads TGTGCCAGCAGTCAATTGAACACTGAAGCTTTCTTT. Protein sequence: CASSQLNTEAFF. Full variable domain (remainder filled in from reference TRBV9 and TRBJ1-1): DSGVTQTPKHLITATGQRVTLRCSPRSGDLSVYWYQQSLDQGLQFLIQYYNGEERAKGNILERFSAQQFPDLHSELNLSSLELGDSALYFCASSQLNTEAFFGQGTRLTVV.

This clone was detected a few times. The V and J genes are TRBV14 and TRBJ2-3, with 11 bases lining up with TRBD2. The CDR3 is 14 amino acids. J was trimmed by 7 bases and V by 6 bases; bases with no gene match: 6. CDR1 SGHDN and CDR2 FVKESK come from the germline V gene. The CDR3 coding sequence is TGTGCCAGCAGTCCAGGACTAGCGGGCAATACGCAGTATTTT. Translation: CASSPGLAGNTQYF. Based on the CDR3 plus reference TRBV14 and TRBJ2-3, the full variable domain is EAGVTQFPSHSVIEKGQTVTLRCDPISGHDNLYWYRRVMGKEIKFLLHFVKESKQDESGMPNNRFLAERTGGTYSTLKVQPAELEDSGVYFCASSPGLAGNTQYFGPGTRLTVL.

This clone was recorded many times. This chain connects TRBV5-4 to TRBJ1-4; TRBD1 might be the D (5 bases). The CDR3 is 13 amino acids. Germline-derived CDR1 and CDR2 are SGHNT and YYREEE (reference sequence). Trimming pared 6 bases from V and 7 bases from J, leaving 13 bases between. The CDR3 is CASTSGFGEKLFF. CDR3 DNA: TGTGCCAGCACCTCAGGGTTCGGTGAAAAACTGTTTTTT. The full variable domain, completed using reference TRBV5-4 and TRBJ1-4, is ETGVTQSPTHLIKTRGQQVTLRCSSQSGHNTVSWYQQALGQGPQFIFQYYREEENGRGNFPPRFSGLQFPNYSSELNVNALELDDSALYLCASTSGFGEKLFFGSGTQLSVL.

J is TRBJ2-3 and V is TRBV11-2; 11 nucleotides agree with TRBD2. Trimming removed 0 bases from V and 4 bases from J; junction bases left unmatched: 15. The length of the CDR3 is 20 residues. The germline gives CDR1 SGHAT, CDR2 FQNNGV. CDR3 nucleotide sequence: TGTGCCAGCAGCTTAGAGGGTCTTAGCGGGAGGGCCAAAACGGCAGATACGCAGTATTTT. As protein: CASSLEGLSGRAKTADTQYF.

This clone was observed a few times. The chain couples TRBV18 to TRBJ2-1; D is possibly TRBD2 (6 bases). The CDR3 is made up of 18 amino acids. With 3 bases removed from V and 7 bases from J, the gap between germline ends came to 25 bases. The germline gives CDR1 KGHSH, CDR2 LQKENI. The CDR3 DNA reads TGTGCCAGCTCACCCCTAGGAGCCGGGAGTGCGGTTTCAAATGAGCAGTTCTTC. Protein: CASSPLGAGSAVSNEQFF.

The genes are TRBV7-9 and TRBJ1-6; no reliable D call. Germline-derived CDR1 and CDR2 are SEHNR and FQNEAQ (reference sequence). CDR3 length equals 14 residues. Trimming took off 5 bases at V and 4 bases at J, with 9 bases between the two ends. The CDR3 DNA is TGTGCCAGCAGCCTAGGATCGTATAATTCACCCCTCCACTTT. Translating gives CASSLGSYNSPLHF.

In its sample, this clone was seen a few times. This rearrangement joins TRBV5-8 to TRBJ1-2; D gene ambiguous. The germline V gene has CDR1 SGHTS and CDR2 YDEGEE. Between the trimmed V and J ends, which lost 1 base and 2 bases, there was a span of 9 bases. CDR3 length equals 14 residues. The CDR3, as DNA: TGTGCCAGCAGCTTGCCCCCTGAGAACTATGGCTACACCTTC. Protein product: CASSLPPENYGYTF.

The rearrangement uses TRBV28 and TRBJ1-6; D is unclear. CDR1 and CDR2 (germline): MDHEN, SYDVKM. V lost 6 bases and J lost 0, with 9 bases in between. This CDR3 is built from 15 residues. The CDR3 region is CASRVESSYNSPLHF. The CDR3 coding sequence is TGTGCCAGCAGAGTGGAGAGCTCCTATAATTCACCCCTCCACTTT.

V and J are TRBV5-1 and TRBJ1-2, with D unclear. Germline-derived CDR1 and CDR2 are SGHRS and YFSETQ. V lost 0 bases and J lost 8, with 11 bases in between. The CDR3 totals 13 residues. CDR3 loop: CASSLGSREGYTF. CDR3 in DNA: TGCGCCAGCAGCTTGGGGTCCCGGGAAGGCTACACCTTC. Using reference TRBV5-1 and TRBJ1-2 for the parts outside the CDR3, the full variable domain is KAGVTQTPRYLIKTRGQQVTLSCSPISGHRSVSWYQQTPGQGLQFLFEYFSETQRNKGNFPGRFSGRQFSNSRSEMNVSTLELGDSALYLCASSLGSREGYTFGSGTRLTVV.

This clone has only a few counts. The chain couples TRBV19 to TRBJ1-5, with D possibly matching TRBD1 (5 bases). The CDR3 covers 16 residues. V was cut by 0 bases and J by 4 bases, with 13 bases left in between. Per germline, CDR1 LNHDA and CDR2 SQIVND (reference sequence). CDR3 loop: CASSIDGARLNQPQHF. CDR3 DNA: TGTGCCAGTAGTATAGATGGGGCACGGTTAAATCAGCCCCAGCATTTT. The full variable domain, in which reference TRBV19 and TRBJ1-5 provide the parts outside the CDR3, is DGGITQSPKYLFRKEGQNVTLSCEQNLNHDAMYWYRQDPGQGLRLIYYSQIVNDFQKGDIAEGYSVSREKKESFPLTVTSAQKNPTAFYLCASSIDGARLNQPQHFGDGTRLSIL.

This clone was observed a few times. The V and J genes are TRBV19 and TRBJ1-1, with D maybe TRBD1 (5 bases). Germline lookup yields CDR1 LNHDA and CDR2 SQIVND (reference sequence). CDR3 length equals 13 residues. Trimming cost V 6 bases and J 6 bases, with 14 bases left between them. CDR3: CASRGQGISEAFF. The CDR3 DNA reads as TGTGCCAGTAGAGGCCAGGGTATTTCTGAAGCTTTCTTT.

This clone was recorded only once. The CDR3 loop reads CASNQNNPTDTQYF. Here the CDR3 DNA reads TGTGCCAGCAACCAAAATAATCCCACAGATACGCAGTATTTT. The chain links TRBV9 to TRBJ2-3; D is unclear. Germline V gene lookup returns CDR1 SGDLS and CDR2 YYNGEE. This CDR3 is 14 amino acids long. V was cut by 6 bases and J by 2 bases, with 13 bases left in between.

The V and J genes are TRBV29-1 and TRBJ1-6; D not resolved. This CDR3 is built from 19 residues. Germline lookup yields CDR1 SQVTM and CDR2 ANQGSEA. V was trimmed by 5 bases and J by 9 bases, leaving 32 bases between them. The CDR3 loop reads CSVPNGKQPIIYAGSPLHF. The CDR3 nucleotides read TGCAGCGTTCCAAATGGCAAACAGCCGATCATCTATGCAGGTTCACCCCTCCACTTT.

The rearrangement links TRBV30 to TRBJ2-6; no clear D. The germline V gene encodes CDR1 GTSNPN and CDR2 SVGIG (reference sequence). V was trimmed by 4 bases and J by 0 bases, leaving 7 bases between them. The CDR3 length is 14 residues. The CDR3, as DNA: TGTGCCTGGACTGCCGTCTCTGGGGCCAACGTCCTGACTTTC. Protein product: CAWTAVSGANVLTF.

This clone was counted between two and nine times. A read error may be the cause here, since a much bigger clone is one base away. The rearrangement links TRBV7-2 to TRBJ2-3; 13 positions match TRBD2. The CDR3 is 15 residues long. The germline CDR1 and CDR2 sequences are SGHTA and FQGNSA. After removal of 4 bases from V and 7 bases from J, the junction contained 5 bases not matched to a gene. The CDR3 sequence is CASSSGLAGAHTQYF. CDR3 nucleotide sequence: TGTGCCAGCAGCTCCGGACTAGCGGGGGCGCATACGCAGTATTTT.

This chain joins TRBV28 and TRBJ1-2; possibly TRBD1 for D (6 bases). Germline CDR1 and CDR2: MDHEN and SYDVKM. V was cut by 6 bases and J by 4 bases, with 12 bases left in between. The CDR3 is 13 amino acids. CDR3 amino acids: CASSPGTPYGYTF. In DNA, the CDR3 is TGTGCCAGCAGCCCCGGGACACCCTATGGCTACACCTTC.

This clone was counted only a few times. V is TRBV11-3 and J is TRBJ1-5; D gene unclear. CDR3 size: 13 residues. Germline V gene lookup returns CDR1 SGHNT and CDR2 YENEEA. Trimming shortened V by 1 base and J by 5 bases, and 6 bases separated the two germline ends. The CDR3 region is CASSLGLDQPQHF. As DNA, the CDR3 is TGTGCCAGCAGCTTAGGGTTAGATCAGCCCCAGCATTTT.

V usage is TRBV5-8 and J usage is TRBJ1-1; 7 bases fit TRBD1. Germline-derived CDR1 and CDR2 are SGHTS and YDEGEE. CDR3 size: 15 residues. V lost 2 bases to trimming and J lost 6 bases; unmatched junction nucleotides: 10. The DNA of the CDR3 is TGTGCCAGCAGCTTAGAACAGGGGAGGAATCCTGAAGCTTTCTTT. Encoded protein: CASSLEQGRNPEAFF.

This clone was detected a few times. The chain has TRBV19 and TRBJ1-3; no clear D. Looked up from germline, CDR1 is LNHDA and CDR2 is SQIVND (reference sequence). The CDR3 loop spans 16 amino acids. The V and J ends lost 7 bases and 0 bases respectively, with 16 bases between them. The DNA of the CDR3 is TGTGCCAGTAAACATCTGGACGGCTACTCTGGAAACACCATATATTTT. It translates to CASKHLDGYSGNTIYF.

This clone showed up many times. The chain employs TRBV15 and TRBJ1-6; 7 bases line up with TRBD1. The V segment lost 3 bases and the J segment 9 bases; nucleotides outside the gene matches: 5. The CDR3 is made up of 14 amino acids. Germline values: CDR1 LNHNV, CDR2 YYDKDF (reference sequence). CDR3 residues: CATSRTGKGSPLHF. The CDR3, as DNA: TGTGCCACCAGCAGGACAGGGAAGGGTTCACCCCTCCACTTT.

This chain links TRBV7-2 with TRBJ2-3; D not resolved. This CDR3 has 17 amino acids. V was cut by 1 base and J by 1 base, with 15 bases left in between. The V gene's germline CDR1 is SGHTA and CDR2 FQGNSA. For the CDR3, the DNA is TGTGCCAGCAGCTTAGATAAGGCCAACGGTGGCACAGATACGCAGTATTTT. It encodes CASSLDKANGGTDTQYF.

This clone was seen a few times. The rearrangement joins TRBV5-1 to TRBJ2-3, with a tentative D call TRBD1 (5 bases). This CDR3 contains 14 residues. Per the germline V gene, CDR1 is SGHRS and CDR2 is YFSETQ. Trimming pared 0 bases from V and 4 bases from J, leaving 9 bases between. DNA of the CDR3: TGCGCCAGCAGCTTGGATTGGGGCCCAGATACGCAGTATTTT. Encoded protein: CASSLDWGPDTQYF. Full variable domain (remainder filled in from reference TRBV5-1 and TRBJ2-3): KAGVTQTPRYLIKTRGQQVTLSCSPISGHRSVSWYQQTPGQGLQFLFEYFSETQRNKGNFPGRFSGRQFSNSRSEMNVSTLELGDSALYLCASSLDWGPDTQYFGPGTRLTVL.

This clone showed up just a few times. The rearrangement joins TRBV9 to TRBJ2-5, with 12 positions matching TRBD2. CDR1 is SGDLS, CDR2 YYNGEE, per germline. The V segment lost 4 bases and the J segment 2 bases; nucleotides outside the gene matches: 18. The CDR3 is made up of 20 amino acids. The DNA for the CDR3 is TGTGCCAGCAGCTTTTCCACCGGGACTAGCGGGCGCACCCAACAAGAGACCCAGTACTTC. It codes for CASSFSTGTSGRTQQETQYF.